A single TCR beta chain is shown here with its context. The antigen remains undetermined. This could be a read error, since a much larger clone is one nucleotide away. TCRdb analysed the multiplex PCR reads with MiXCR anew, one entry per CDR3 protein. The profile shows around 170,000 distinct CDR3 sequences, approximately 30% of them singletons. The sample comes from a study of breast tumors, draining lymph nodes, adjacent tissues. Study observations and caveats: Tumor T cell lymph node origin was a supported hypothesis, not proven. Tumors had less TCR diversity than lymph nodes, more than nontumor tissue. Luminal-like breast cancer showed significantly greater tumor-nontumor repertoire similarity than basal-like breast cancer did.

Breast cancer patients provided tissue from their axillary draining lymph nodes. The CDR3 sequence is 15 residues long. The germline V gene encodes CDR1 SGDLS and CDR2 YYNGEE. The chain has TRBV9 and TRBJ2-5; weak D call: TRBD2 (6 bases). The clonotype originates from a female donor with breast cancer. Some clones in this sample may be carry-over from other donors' samples. The sample comprised axillary lymph node tissue. As DNA, the CDR3 is TGTGCCAGCAGCCAAGTCTCGGGAGTTCAAGAGACCCGGTACTTC. Its protein is CASSQVSGVQETRYF. Variable domain in full (rest from reference TRBV9 and TRBJ2-5): DSGVTQTPKHLITATGQRVTLRCSPRSGDLSVYWYQQSLDQGLQFLIQYYNGEERAKGNILERFSAQQFPDLHSELNLSSLELGDSALYFCASSQVSGVQETRYFGPGTRLLVL.